This T cell receptor (beta chain) comes out of a study of T cell changes during pregnancy in multiple sclerosis. This CDR3 is built from 16 residues. CDR1 and CDR2 from the germline V gene are SNHLY and FYNNEI. Deletions cut 7 bases from V and 4 bases from J, with 17 bases between. Sequenced by immunoSEQ multiplex PCR; TCRdb stores in-frame clones only, minus some. The sample lists under 85,000 clones; roughly nine tenths were seen once. This clone occurred once. The rearrangement uses TRBV2 and TRBJ2-6, with a tentative D call TRBD2 (6 bases). The TCR comes from a female donor in good health, enrolled as a control in a pregnancy study. The specimen was CD4+ T cells from peripheral blood mononuclear cells, collected in the third trimester of pregnancy. The CDR3 DNA reads as TGTGCCAGCACTGAGGGAGGATCTTACGGGGCCAACGTCCTGACTTTC. The encoded protein is CASTEGGSYGANVLTF.